Below, 29 T cell receptor beta chains from the same sample are listed, as sequenced in a study of post-analysis software for immune sequencing data. General study results and limits: There were five TRBV segments more frequent in patients than controls, and TRBV5-6, TRBV5-1 and TRBV20-1 were among them.

These receptors' antigens are unknown. Incorporated into the TCR beta cDNA libraries were unique molecular identifiers, which served to reduce PCR and sequencing biases. TCRdb reanalysed the PCR reads using MiXCR and keeps one entry per CDR3 protein. There are about 400,000 distinct CDR3 sequences in the sample; less than 40% occur only once, and roughly 13% lies in the top ten. Sequencing used blood. Every receptor here comes from a girl between 5 and 17 years old with multiple sclerosis.

This clonotype appeared once. This chain joins TRBV20-1 and TRBJ1-2; D may be TRBD1 (5 bases). CDR3 length: 18 residues. Trimming stripped 1 base from V and 0 bases from J, with 21 bases between. From germline, CDR1 is DFQATT and CDR2 SNEGSKA (reference sequence). CDR3 sequence: CSARAKRGVAGSNYGYTF. CDR3 in DNA: TGCAGTGCTAGAGCCAAACGGGGGGTAGCAGGCTCTAACTATGGCTACACCTTC.

The CDR3: CASSMGGFNQPQHF. The CDR3 DNA reads as TGTGCCAGCAGCATGGGGGGATTCAATCAGCCCCAGCATTTT. This chain links TRBV27 with TRBJ1-5; TRBD1 might be the D (5 bases). CDR1 and CDR2 (germline): MNHEY, SMNVEV (reference sequence). This CDR3 contains 14 residues. V lost 6 bases to trimming and J lost 3 bases, with 12 bases between them.

This clonotype was counted between two and nine times. This chain uses TRBV12-3 or TRBV12-4 with TRBJ1-5; D is undetermined. The CDR3 length is 12 residues. V was pared by 6 bases and J by 4 bases, with 7 bases between. The DNA of the CDR3 is TGTGCCAGCAGCCCGGAGAATCAGCCCCAGCATTTT. Residues: CASSPENQPQHF.

The V call is TRBV7-8, the J call TRBJ2-7; unclear D gene. This CDR3 is built from 15 residues. V was cut by 4 bases and J by 6 bases, with 19 bases left in between. Germline V CDR1 and CDR2: SGHVS, FQNEAQ. The CDR3: CASSSSDLPPSEQYF. In DNA form, the CDR3 reads TGTGCCAGCAGCTCCAGCGATCTTCCCCCCTCCGAGCAGTACTTC. The full variable domain, its missing parts supplied by reference TRBV7-8 and TRBJ2-7, is GAGVSQSPRYKVAKRGQDVALRCDPISGHVSLFWYQQALGQGPEFLTYFQNEAQLDKSGLPSDRFFAERPEGSVSTLKIQRTQQEDSAVYLCASSSSDLPPSEQYFGPGTRLTVT.

This clonotype was seen a handful of times. This chain links TRBV20-1 with TRBJ2-7; D may be TRBD2 (5 bases). Trimming pared 2 bases from V and 2 bases from J, leaving 13 bases between. Germline V CDR1 and CDR2: DFQATT, SNEGSKA (reference sequence). The CDR3 is 14 amino acids. The CDR3 reads CSARSQRGPYEQYF. Written as DNA, the CDR3 is TGCAGTGCTAGAAGCCAGCGCGGGCCCTACGAGCAGTACTTC.

This clonotype was recorded a few times. The chain joins TRBV2 to TRBJ1-1; D not certain. The CDR3 covers 16 residues. Deletions cut 2 bases from V and 0 bases from J, with 13 bases between. In germline, CDR1 is SNHLY, CDR2 FYNNEI. CDR3 sequence: CASSELAGRMNTEAFF. The CDR3 nucleotides are TGTGCCAGCAGTGAATTGGCAGGCAGAATGAACACTGAAGCTTTCTTT.

The chain couples TRBV20-1 to TRBJ2-3; 13 bases are shared with TRBD2. The CDR3 consists of 15 residues. CDR1 is DFQATT and CDR2 is SNEGSKA in the germline V gene (reference sequence). With V trimmed by 5 bases and J by 4 bases, 6 bases remained unmatched. CDR3 sequence reads: CSAEGTSGEPDTQYF. The CDR3 bases are TGCAGTGCTGAAGGGACTAGCGGGGAACCAGATACGCAGTATTTT.

The V gene is TRBV9, the J gene TRBJ2-1; D is undetermined. The CDR3 consists of 15 residues. V lost 2 bases and J 3 bases, leaving 12 bases between the germline ends. Germline assignment: CDR1 SGDLS and CDR2 YYNGEE. The CDR3 DNA reads as TGTGCCAGCAGCGTCTCAGAGGTGGTCTACAATGAGCAGTTCTTC. It encodes CASSVSEVVYNEQFF.

This clonotype was detected a few times. The genes are TRBV24-1 and TRBJ2-1; 7 nucleotides line up with TRBD1. J lost 9 bases, V lost 4 bases, and 11 bases had no gene match. This CDR3 is built from 15 residues. CDR1 KGHDR and CDR2 SFDVKD come from the germline V gene. CDR3 in DNA: TGTGCCACCAGTGACCCCGGGACAGCCAAAGGTGAGCAGTTCTTC. Its translation is CATSDPGTAKGEQFF.

The V and J genes are TRBV12-3 or TRBV12-4 and TRBJ2-7; D may match TRBD1 or TRBD2 (5 bases each). V lost 4 bases to trimming and J lost 3 bases, with 22 bases between them. The CDR3 is 17 amino acids. In DNA form, the CDR3 reads TGTGCCAGCAGTTACAAAACCGGGACCCAGGGTGACTACGAGCAGTACTTC. It encodes CASSYKTGTQGDYEQYF.

This clonotype was seen repeatedly, ten times or more. V gene TRBV5-1 combines with J gene TRBJ1-2, with D unresolved. Germline CDR1 reads SGHRS; CDR2 reads YFSETQ. Between the trimmed V and J ends, which lost 3 bases and 5 bases, there was a span of 11 bases. This CDR3 has 13 residues. The CDR3 DNA reads TGCGCCAGCAGCTACGACACCTTATATGGCTACACCTTC. It encodes CASSYDTLYGYTF.

This chain links TRBV3-1 with TRBJ2-3; D call uncertain. This CDR3 comprises 13 residues. Germline V gene data show CDR1 as LGHDT and CDR2 as YNNKEL (reference sequence). Trimming pared 4 bases from V and 6 bases from J, leaving 11 bases between. The CDR3 is CASSPPLEDTQYF. The CDR3 DNA follows: TGTGCCAGCAGCCCGCCGTTGGAGGATACGCAGTATTTT.

This clonotype was observed a few times. This chain connects TRBV9 to TRBJ2-5; tentatively, D is TRBD2 (7 bases). Germline V gene sequence: CDR1 SGDLS, CDR2 YYNGEE. Trimming pared 1 base from V and 5 bases from J, leaving 15 bases between. This CDR3 contains 15 residues. CDR3 coding DNA: TGTGCCAGCAGCGTAAGGCAGGGAGGGGGGGAGACCCAGTACTTC. Its protein is CASSVRQGGGETQYF. The whole variable domain, filled in from reference TRBV9 and TRBJ2-5, reads DSGVTQTPKHLITATGQRVTLRCSPRSGDLSVYWYQQSLDQGLQFLIQYYNGEERAKGNILERFSAQQFPDLHSELNLSSLELGDSALYFCASSVRQGGGETQYFGPGTRLLVL.

This CDR3 is CASSWPDHNEQFF. The CDR3 DNA sequence: TGTGCCAGCAGCTGGCCCGACCACAATGAGCAGTTCTTC. The rearrangement links TRBV12-3 or TRBV12-4 to TRBJ2-1; no clear D gene. The V gene lost 6 bases and the J gene lost 5 bases, with 11 bases spanning the gap. This CDR3 spans 13 amino acids.

This rearrangement joins TRBV5-1 to TRBJ2-7, with 13 bases that match TRBD2. Matching the DNA end better, TRBJ2-5 makes the J call doubtful. CDR1 SGHRS and CDR2 YFSETQ come from the germline V gene. The CDR3 sequence is 15 residues long. CDR3 sequence: CASSGGTSGEETQYF. CDR3 DNA: TGCGCCAGCAGCGGAGGGACTAGCGGGGAAGAGACCCAGTACTTC.

The sample holds a few counts of this clonotype. At one boundary the junction diverges from the germline segment, which might be a read error. The gene calls are TRBV7-7 and TRBJ2-5, with D possibly matching TRBD1 (6 bases). Germline V gene lookup returns CDR1 SSHAT and CDR2 FNYEAQ (reference sequence). The CDR3 contains 13 residues. The chain's CDR3 is CASSRGNQETQYF. The DNA for the CDR3 is TGTGCTAGCAGCAGGGGTAACCAAGAGACCCAGTACTTC.

The rearrangement uses TRBV20-1 and TRBJ2-3, with TRBD1 identical over 7 bases. This CDR3 has 14 amino acids. From germline, CDR1 is DFQATT and CDR2 SNEGSKA (reference sequence). J lost 2 bases, V lost 3 bases, and 5 bases had no gene match. The CDR3 region has the DNA TGCAGTGCTAGGGTGGGACAGAACACAGATACGCAGTATTTT. Amino acids: CSARVGQNTDTQYF.

The gene calls are TRBV12-3 or TRBV12-4 and TRBJ1-2, with D perhaps TRBD1 (6 bases). V dropped 7 bases and J dropped 4 bases, with 19 bases sitting between them. This CDR3 contains 15 residues. The CDR3 coding sequence is TGTGCCAGCACTCTCAGCTGGGGGCAGGGCTATGGCTACACCTTC. It encodes CASTLSWGQGYGYTF.

This chain links TRBV12-3 or TRBV12-4 with TRBJ2-7; D call uncertain. The V end was cut by 3 bases, the J end by 0 bases, with 6 bases between. The CDR3 loop spans 13 amino acids. CDR3 bases: TGTGCCAGCAGTTTTATGAGCTCCTACGAGCAGTACTTC. It is translated as CASSFMSSYEQYF.

A few counts support this clonotype. CDR3 region: CASSQGDNQPQHF. The CDR3 nucleotides read TGTGCCAGCAGCCAGGGCGACAATCAGCCCCAGCATTTT. This rearrangement joins TRBV3-1 to TRBJ1-5; no clear D gene. The germline V and J ends were trimmed by 3 bases and 3 bases, with 6 bases remaining between them. This CDR3 region has 13 residues. Germline values: CDR1 LGHDT, CDR2 YNNKEL (reference sequence).

V and J are TRBV5-1 and TRBJ1-6; 12 bases fit TRBD1. The V segment lost 3 bases and the J segment 6 bases; nucleotides outside the gene matches: 4. From germline, CDR1 is SGHRS and CDR2 YFSETQ. The CDR3 runs 16 residues. The CDR3 protein is CASSSGQGAFNSPLHF. The CDR3 region has the DNA TGCGCCAGCAGCTCGGGACAGGGGGCTTTTAATTCACCCCTCCACTTT.

Concerning this clonotype itself: One end of the junction varies from germline; a read error may be responsible. The chain uses TRBV5-6 and TRBJ1-1; D possibly corresponds to TRBD1 (6 bases). The CDR3 extends over 14 amino acids. Germline V lookup: CDR1 SGHDT, CDR2 YYEEEE. CDR3 sequence (DNA): TGTGCCCGCAGCGGGACGGGGGCGTACACTGAAGCTTTCTTT. It is translated as CARSGTGAYTEAFF. Complete variable domain (other parts from reference TRBV5-6 and TRBJ1-1): DAGVTQSPTHLIKTRGQQVTLRCSPKSGHDTVSWYQQALGQGPQFIFQYYEEEERQRGNFPDRFSGHQFPNYSSELNVNALLLGDSALYLCARSGTGAYTEAFFGQGTRLTVV.

The rearrangement joins TRBV5-1 to TRBJ2-7; tentatively, D is TRBD1 or TRBD2 (5 bases each). Germline lookup yields CDR1 SGHRS and CDR2 YFSETQ. Trimming took off 4 bases at V and 0 bases at J, with 11 bases between the two ends. This CDR3 has 14 residues. In nucleotides, the CDR3 is TGCGCCAGCAGCCAAGGGACGGACTCCTACGAGCAGTACTTC. Encoded protein: CASSQGTDSYEQYF.

The sample holds a few counts of this clonotype. CDR3: CASSQGRGPGTARLNYGYTF. The CDR3 DNA reads TGCGCCAGCAGCCAGGGGAGGGGTCCCGGGACAGCAAGACTTAACTATGGCTACACCTTC. This chain links TRBV4-1 with TRBJ1-2, with 7 bases aligning to TRBD1. CDR1 MGHRA and CDR2 YSYEKL come from the germline V gene. Trimming at V came to 3 bases and at J to 1 base, leaving 20 bases not matched to a gene. This CDR3 spans 20 amino acids.

The V and J genes are TRBV12-5 and TRBJ2-3, with D possibly TRBD1 on 6 matching bases. With 7 bases removed from V and 0 bases from J, the gap between germline ends came to 17 bases. Germline V lookup: CDR1 LGHNT, CDR2 FRNRAP. The CDR3 is 16 amino acids. The CDR3 protein is CASDPTGQSSTDTQYF. The CDR3 DNA is TGTGCTAGTGACCCTACCGGACAGTCGAGCACAGATACGCAGTATTTT. Full variable domain (remainder filled in from reference TRBV12-5 and TRBJ2-3): DARVTQTPRHKVTEMGQEVTMRCQPILGHNTVFWYRQTMMQGLELLAYFRNRAPLDDSGMPKDRFSAEMPDATLATLKIQPSEPRDSAVYFCASDPTGQSSTDTQYFGPGTRLTVL.

This chain links TRBV10-3 with TRBJ1-1, with a tentative D call TRBD1 (5 bases). The V end was cut by 5 bases, the J end by 0 bases, with 10 bases between. The germline V gene has CDR1 ENHRY and CDR2 SYGVKD. The CDR3 covers 14 residues. The CDR3 sequence: CAISNQGMNTEAFF. CDR3 bases: TGTGCCATCAGTAATCAGGGAATGAACACTGAAGCTTTCTTT.

The chain combines TRBV6-5 with TRBJ1-2; D possibly corresponds to TRBD1 (5 bases). The germline V gene encodes CDR1 MNHEY and CDR2 SVGAGI. This CDR3 region has 15 residues. Trimming took 5 bases from V and 4 from J, leaving 17 bases between them. CDR3 in DNA: TGTGCCAGCAGTCGTACAACCGGACACCCCTATGGCTACACCTTC. Protein product: CASSRTTGHPYGYTF.

This clonotype was seen a handful of times. This chain uses TRBV27 with TRBJ2-1; 9 bases fit TRBD2. The V gene's germline CDR1 is MNHEY and CDR2 SMNVEV (reference sequence). There are 15 residues in the CDR3. Germline trimming cut 0 bases from V and 8 bases from J; bases unmatched to any gene: 5. The CDR3 sequence: CASSLSASGADEQFF. CDR3 DNA: TGTGCCAGCAGTTTATCGGCTAGCGGGGCCGATGAGCAGTTCTTC.

The table lists this clonotype with a few counts. The CDR3 sequence: CASSRQGNIQYF. The CDR3 nucleotides read TGTGCCAGCAGTCGCCAGGGAAACATTCAGTACTTC. The V call is TRBV6-2 or TRBV6-3, the J call TRBJ2-4; D possibly corresponds to TRBD1 (5 bases). This CDR3 has 12 amino acids. Trimming took off 5 bases at V and 6 bases at J, with 8 bases between the two ends. The germline V gene has CDR1 MNHEY and CDR2 SVGEGT.